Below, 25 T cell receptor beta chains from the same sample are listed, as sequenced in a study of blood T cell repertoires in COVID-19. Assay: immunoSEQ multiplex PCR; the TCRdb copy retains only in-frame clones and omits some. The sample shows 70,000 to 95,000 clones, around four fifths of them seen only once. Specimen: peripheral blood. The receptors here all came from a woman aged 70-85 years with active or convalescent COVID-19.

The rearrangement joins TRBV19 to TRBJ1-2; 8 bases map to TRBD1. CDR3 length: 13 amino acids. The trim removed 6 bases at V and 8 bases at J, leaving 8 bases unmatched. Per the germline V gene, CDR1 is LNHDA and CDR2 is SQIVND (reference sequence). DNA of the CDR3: TGTGCCAGTAGAGGACAGGGTCGTCACGGCTACACCTTC. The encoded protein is CASRGQGRHGYTF.

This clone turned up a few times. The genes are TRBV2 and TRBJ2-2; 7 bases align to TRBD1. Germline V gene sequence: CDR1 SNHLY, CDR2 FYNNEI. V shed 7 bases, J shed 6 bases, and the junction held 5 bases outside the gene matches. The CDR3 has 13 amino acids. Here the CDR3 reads CASNRGGSGELFF. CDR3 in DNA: TGTGCCAGCAATCGAGGGGGCTCCGGGGAGCTGTTTTTT. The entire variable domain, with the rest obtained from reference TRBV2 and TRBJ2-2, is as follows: EPEVTQTPSHQVTQMGQEVILRCVPISNHLYFYWYRQILGQKVEFLVSFYNNEISEKSEIFDDQFSVERPDGSNFTLKIRSTKLEDSAMYFCASNRGGSGELFFGEGSRLTVL.

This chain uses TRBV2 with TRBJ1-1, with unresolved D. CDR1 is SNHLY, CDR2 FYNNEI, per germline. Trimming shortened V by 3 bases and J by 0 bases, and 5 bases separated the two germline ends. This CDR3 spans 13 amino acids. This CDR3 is CASSEFMNTEAFF. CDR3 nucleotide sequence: TGTGCCAGCAGTGAGTTTATGAACACTGAAGCTTTCTTT.

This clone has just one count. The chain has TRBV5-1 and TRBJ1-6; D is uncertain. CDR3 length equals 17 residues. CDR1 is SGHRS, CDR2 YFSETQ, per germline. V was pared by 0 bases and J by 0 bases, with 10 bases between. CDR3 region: CASSLEGGSSYNSPLHF. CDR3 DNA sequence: TGCGCCAGCAGCTTGGAAGGAGGAAGCTCCTATAATTCACCCCTCCACTTT.

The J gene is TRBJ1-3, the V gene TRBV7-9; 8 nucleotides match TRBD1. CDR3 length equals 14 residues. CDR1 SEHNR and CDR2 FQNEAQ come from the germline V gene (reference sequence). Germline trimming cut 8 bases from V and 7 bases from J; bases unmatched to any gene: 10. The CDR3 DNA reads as TGTGCCAGCGGCTCCCCGGACAGGGAGAACACCATATATTTT. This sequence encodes CASGSPDRENTIYF.

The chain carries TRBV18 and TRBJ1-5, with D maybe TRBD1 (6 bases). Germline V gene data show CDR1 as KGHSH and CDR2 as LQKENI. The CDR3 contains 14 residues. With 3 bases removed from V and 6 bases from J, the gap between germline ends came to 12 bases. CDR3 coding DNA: TGTGCCAGCTCACCTGACTTACAGGGTCAGCCCCAGCATTTT. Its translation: CASSPDLQGQPQHF. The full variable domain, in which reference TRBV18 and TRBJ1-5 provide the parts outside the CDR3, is NAGVMQNPRHLVRRRGQEARLRCSPMKGHSHVYWYRQLPEEGLKFMVYLQKENIIDESGMPKERFSAEFPKEGPSILRIQQVVRGDSAAYFCASSPDLQGQPQHFGDGTRLSIL.

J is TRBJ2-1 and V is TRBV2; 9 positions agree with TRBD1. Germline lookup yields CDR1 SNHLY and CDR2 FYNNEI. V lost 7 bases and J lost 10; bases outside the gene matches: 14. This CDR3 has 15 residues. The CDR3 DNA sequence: TGTGCCAGCACTCGAGTGGGACAGGGAGTGGGAGAGCAGTTCTTC. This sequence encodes CASTRVGQGVGEQFF.

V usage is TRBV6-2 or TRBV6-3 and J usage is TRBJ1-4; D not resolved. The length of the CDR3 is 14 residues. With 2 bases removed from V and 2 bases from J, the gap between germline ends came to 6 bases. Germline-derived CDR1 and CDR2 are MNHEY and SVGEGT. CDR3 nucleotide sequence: TGTGCCAGCAGTTACGAGGGCACTAATGAAAAACTGTTTTTT. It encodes CASSYEGTNEKLFF.

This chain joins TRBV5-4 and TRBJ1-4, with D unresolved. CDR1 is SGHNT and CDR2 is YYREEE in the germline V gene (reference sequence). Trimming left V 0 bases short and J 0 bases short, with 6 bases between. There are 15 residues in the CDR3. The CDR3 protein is CASSLGPATNEKLFF. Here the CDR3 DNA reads TGTGCCAGCAGCTTGGGCCCAGCAACTAATGAAAAACTGTTTTTT. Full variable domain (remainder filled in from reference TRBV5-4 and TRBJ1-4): ETGVTQSPTHLIKTRGQQVTLRCSSQSGHNTVSWYQQALGQGPQFIFQYYREEENGRGNFPPRFSGLQFPNYSSELNVNALELDDSALYLCASSLGPATNEKLFFGSGTQLSVL.

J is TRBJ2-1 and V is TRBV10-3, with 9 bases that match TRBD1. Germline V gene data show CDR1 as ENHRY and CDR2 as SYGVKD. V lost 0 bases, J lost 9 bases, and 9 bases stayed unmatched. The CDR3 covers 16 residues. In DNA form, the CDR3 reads TGTGCCATCAGTGAGTCTGAAGGGACAGGGATGGGTGAGCAGTTCTTC. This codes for CAISESEGTGMGEQFF.

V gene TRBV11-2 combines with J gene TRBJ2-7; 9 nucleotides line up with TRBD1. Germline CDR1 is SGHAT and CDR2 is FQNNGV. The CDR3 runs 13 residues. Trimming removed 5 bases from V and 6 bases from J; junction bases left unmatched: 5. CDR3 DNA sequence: TGTGCCAGCAGCCCTAGACAGGGGGTCGAGCAGTACTTC. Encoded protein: CASSPRQGVEQYF.

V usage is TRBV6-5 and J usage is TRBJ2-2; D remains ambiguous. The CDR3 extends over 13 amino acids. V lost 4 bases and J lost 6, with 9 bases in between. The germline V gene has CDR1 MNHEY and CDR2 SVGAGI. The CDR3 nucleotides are TGTGCCAGCAGTTCCCCCATTCCCGGGGAGCTGTTTTTT. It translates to CASSSPIPGELFF.

Here the CDR3 reads CASSRSEKETQYF. Here the CDR3 DNA reads TGTGCCAGCAGCCGTAGCGAAAAAGAGACCCAGTACTTC. The V call is TRBV6-2 or TRBV6-3, the J call TRBJ2-5; perhaps TRBD2 as D (5 bases). The length of the CDR3 is 13 residues. Germline values: CDR1 MNHEY, CDR2 SVGEGT. Trimming removed 6 bases at V and 3 bases at J, with 11 bases between.

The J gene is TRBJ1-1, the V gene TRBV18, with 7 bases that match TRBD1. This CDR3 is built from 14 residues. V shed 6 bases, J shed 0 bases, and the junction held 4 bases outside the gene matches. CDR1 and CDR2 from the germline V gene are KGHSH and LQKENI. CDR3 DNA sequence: TGTGCCAGCTCCGAACAGGGGTTGAACACTGAAGCTTTCTTT. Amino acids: CASSEQGLNTEAFF.

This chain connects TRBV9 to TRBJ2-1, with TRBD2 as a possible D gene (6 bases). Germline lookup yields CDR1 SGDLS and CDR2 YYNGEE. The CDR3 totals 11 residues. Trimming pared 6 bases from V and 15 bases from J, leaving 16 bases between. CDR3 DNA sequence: TGTGCCAGCACCGACTCGACAGCGGGGTTCTTC. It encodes CASTDSTAGFF.

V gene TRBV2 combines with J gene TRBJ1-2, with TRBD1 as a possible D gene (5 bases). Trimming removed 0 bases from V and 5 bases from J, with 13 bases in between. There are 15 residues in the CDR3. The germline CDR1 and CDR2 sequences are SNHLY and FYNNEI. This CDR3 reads CASSEAHLKGYGYTF. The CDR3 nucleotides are TGTGCCAGCAGTGAAGCTCACTTAAAGGGGTATGGCTACACCTTC.

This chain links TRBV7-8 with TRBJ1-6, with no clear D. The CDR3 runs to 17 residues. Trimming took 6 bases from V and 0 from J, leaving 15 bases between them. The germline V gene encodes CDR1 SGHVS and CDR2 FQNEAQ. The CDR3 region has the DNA TGTGCCAGCAGTTTTCGGACTGTGAGCTCCTATAATTCACCCCTCCACTTT. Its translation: CASSFRTVSSYNSPLHF.

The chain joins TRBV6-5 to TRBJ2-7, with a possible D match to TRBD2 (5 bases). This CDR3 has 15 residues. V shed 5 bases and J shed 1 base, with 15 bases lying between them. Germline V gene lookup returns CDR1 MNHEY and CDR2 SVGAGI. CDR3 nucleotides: TGTGCCAGCAGTATAGCTTTGACGGGATCCTACGAGCAGTACTTC. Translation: CASSIALTGSYEQYF.

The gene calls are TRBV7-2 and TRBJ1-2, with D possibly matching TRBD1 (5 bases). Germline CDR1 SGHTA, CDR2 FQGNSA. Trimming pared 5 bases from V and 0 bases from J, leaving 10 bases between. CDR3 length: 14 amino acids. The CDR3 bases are TGTGCCAGCAGCCCAGACAGCGCTAACTATGGCTACACCTTC. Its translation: CASSPDSANYGYTF.

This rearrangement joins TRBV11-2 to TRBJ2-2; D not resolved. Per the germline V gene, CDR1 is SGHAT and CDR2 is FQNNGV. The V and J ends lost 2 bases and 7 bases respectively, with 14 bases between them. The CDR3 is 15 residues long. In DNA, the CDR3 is TGTGCCAGCAGCTTATCTCCAATCTACAGCGGGGAGCTGTTTTTT. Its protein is CASSLSPIYSGELFF.

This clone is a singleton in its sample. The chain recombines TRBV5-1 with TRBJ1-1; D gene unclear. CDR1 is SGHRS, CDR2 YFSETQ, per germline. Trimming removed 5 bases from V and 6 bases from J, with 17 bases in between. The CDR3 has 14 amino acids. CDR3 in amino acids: CASSGRVASSEAFF. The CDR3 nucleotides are TGCGCCAGCAGTGGGAGGGTCGCTTCTTCTGAAGCTTTCTTT.

Here the CDR3 DNA reads TGTGCCAGCACCGTGGGGCTAACAGATACGCAGTATTTT. It yields the protein CASTVGLTDTQYF. V usage is TRBV9 and J usage is TRBJ2-3; maybe TRBD1 (5 bases). This CDR3 region has 13 residues. Trimming left V 6 bases short and J 3 bases short, with 11 bases between. The V gene's germline CDR1 is SGDLS and CDR2 YYNGEE.

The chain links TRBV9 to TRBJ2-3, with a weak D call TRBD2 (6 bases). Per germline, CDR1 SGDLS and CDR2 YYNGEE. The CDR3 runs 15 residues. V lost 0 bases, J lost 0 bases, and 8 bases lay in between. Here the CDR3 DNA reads TGTGCCAGCAGCGTAGGTAGCGGTAGCACAGATACGCAGTATTTT. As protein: CASSVGSGSTDTQYF.

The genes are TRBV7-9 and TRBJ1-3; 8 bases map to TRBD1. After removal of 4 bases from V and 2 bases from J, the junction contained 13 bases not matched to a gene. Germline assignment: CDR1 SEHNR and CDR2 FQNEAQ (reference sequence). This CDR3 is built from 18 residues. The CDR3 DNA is TGTGCCAGCAGCTCGGAGGGGGCCGCGGACAGGGCTGGAAACACCATATATTTT. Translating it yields CASSSEGAADRAGNTIYF.

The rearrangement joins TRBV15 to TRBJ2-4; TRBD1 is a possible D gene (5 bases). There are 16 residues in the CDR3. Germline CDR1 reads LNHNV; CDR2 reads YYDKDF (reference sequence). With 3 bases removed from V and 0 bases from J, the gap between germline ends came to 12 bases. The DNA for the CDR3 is TGTGCCACCAGCAGTGGGGCCCTAGGAGCCAAAAACATTCAGTACTTC. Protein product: CATSSGALGAKNIQYF.